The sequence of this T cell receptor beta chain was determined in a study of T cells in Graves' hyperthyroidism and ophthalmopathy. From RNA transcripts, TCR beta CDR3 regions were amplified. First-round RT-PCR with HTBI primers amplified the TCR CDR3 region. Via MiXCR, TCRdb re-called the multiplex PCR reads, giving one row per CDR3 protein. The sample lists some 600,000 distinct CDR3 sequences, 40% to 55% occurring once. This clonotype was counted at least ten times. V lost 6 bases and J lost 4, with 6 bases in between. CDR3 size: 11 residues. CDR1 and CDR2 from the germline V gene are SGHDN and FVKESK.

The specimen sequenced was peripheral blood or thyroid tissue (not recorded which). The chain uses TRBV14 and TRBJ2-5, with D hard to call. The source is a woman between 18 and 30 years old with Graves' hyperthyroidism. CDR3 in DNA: TGTGCCAGCAGGGGGTCAGAGACCCAGTACTTC. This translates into CASRGSETQYF.